This T cell receptor beta chain comes out of a study of shared clonotypes between healthy human individuals (TCRdb year 2020). Describing the broader study: The cohort comprised two women and a few men aged 18 to 49 years. Libraries were prepared and TCR repertoires were sequenced by different laboratories using diverse techniques, in order to increase sequencing depth and limit assay-specific biases. Each donor's leukapheresis produced roughly between roughly 0.9 and 9 billion PBMCs. Blood TCR repertoires of several healthy adults were deeply sequenced to estimate repertoire size and the extent of clonotype sharing between individuals. Points the paper makes about the study in general: Because the study included a small number of donors, the genetic and exposure-history diversity represented was limited. Sampling was limited to blood, and TCR repertoires in tissue likely differ from TCR repertoires in blood. Based on pairwise subsampling, the degree of clonotype sharing among donors was expected to be affected by sequencing depth.

Using the deep immunoSEQ assay, multiplex PCR amplified TCR CDR3 regions from genomic DNA. Extracted genomic DNA from each cell subset was spread evenly across all wells of several immunoSEQ 96-well plates, with each plate serving as a replicate. Each replicate PCR for unsorted PBMC received 300 to 350 ng genomic DNA, equal to 25,000 to 35,000 T cell genomes. Ten immunoSEQ deep assay plates were used to sequence unsorted PBMC genomic DNA. The purified libraries were quantified using a Qubit 3.0 fluorometer, sized with a Bioanalyzer 2100, and then quantified again using the KAPA Library Quantification kit. A separate single-read 150-cycle Illumina NextSeq 550 flow cell was used to sequence each immunoSEQ 96-well plate. As for how the authors treated the data: Because only junctional sequences without quality scores were contained in the immunoSEQ output, filtering matching that applied to full-length reads could not be performed. To assign V/J genes and CDR3, sequences were annotated against IMGT germline references using PyIR, a Python wrapper for IgBLAST v1.9. Reads with weak V/J assignments (E-value above 1e-6), missing CDR3, stop codons, out-of-frame junctions, or ambiguous translated residues were removed. V3J clonotypes were defined by identical inferred V gene, J gene, and CDR3 amino acid sequence. Percentage overlap between repertoires was computed as shared unique clonotypes divided by the size of the smaller repertoire. Repertoire richness was assessed with RTK rarefaction, the Chao1 estimator, and Recon v2.1 estimates of unobserved clonotypes. This is the immuneACCESS table as TCRdb keeps it, with only in-frame sequences that have V and J called. A part of the clones is gone; compared with another copy, unresolved V genes explain less than half, and the rest is unexplained. The V and J calls and clone size are taken from that table; D and trimming were inferred from the DNA. The sample has around 500,000 clones on record, 81% of them singletons. The top ten clones comprise roughly an eighth of the sample.

Healthy HIV-negative adults with no recently reported acute infections or vaccinations were included as donors. Only Caucasian adults living in Nashville, Tennessee, USA were represented among the donors. For unsorted samples, tens of millions of PBMCs were counted, and genomic DNA was extracted using the QIAamp DNA Blood Mini kit. Blood was collected by leukapheresis, and PBMCs were isolated by Ficoll-Histopaque density gradient centrifugation and then cryopreserved in liquid nitrogen vapor phase. Trimming at the junction amounts to 2 bases on V and 2 bases on J, and the germline ends lie 13 bases apart. Sequences KGHSH (CDR1) and LQKENI (CDR2) are obtained from the germline V gene. CDR3 length: 15 amino acids, cysteine to phenylalanine. The sequence is cut down to CDR3 DNA, 45 bases in frame from base 1. A note on this clone: Its antigen remains undetermined. No much larger clone exists at a distance of one base, and base qualities are not known.

The source is a woman in her thirties or forties in good health. Some clones in this sample may be carry-over from other donors' samples. The sequencing input was PBMCs. Here the chain combines TRBV18 and TRBJ2-7, with the D gene not confidently named. The sequence in DNA is TGTGCCAGCTCACCAGCACAAACTCGGCCCTACGAGCAGTACTTC. Its protein product is CASSPAQTRPYEQYF.